A selection of T cell receptor beta chains follows, all from one sample in a study of T cell responses to AZD1222 COVID-19 vaccine. The repertoire was sequenced with immunoSEQ multiplex PCR; TCRdb's copy has only in-frame clones and lacks some. The table includes around 170,000 clones, around 90% detected once. The sequencing here drew on peripheral blood, taken 28 days after the second AZD1222 dose. The receptors come from an adult who received the AZD1222 COVID-19 vaccine. CDR3s include the opening cysteine and the closing phenylalanine or tryptophan.

j_call	cdr3_length	v_call	cdr3_aa
TRBJ2-5	13	TRBV12-3/TRBV12-4	CASSLGPGRDKYF
TRBJ2-6	15	TRBV20-1	CSASHQGLGANVLTF
TRBJ2-5	16	TRBV7-2	CASSKLAGGMGETQYF
TRBJ2-6	18	TRBV27	CASSLFSGRGLGANVLTF
TRBJ1-4	20	TRBV12-5	CASGLVLFYPSGPSNEKLFF
TRBJ1-4	14	TRBV18	CASSLRAGDEKLFF
TRBJ2-5	17	TRBV5-1	CASSLGVRREAKETQYF
TRBJ1-2	11	TRBV2	CASSSGGGYTF
TRBJ2-2	18	TRBV21-1	CASSDRFRDRANTGELFF
TRBJ2-3	15	TRBV11-3	CASSRTGGETDTQYF
TRBJ2-2	15	TRBV9	CASSALAGGTGELFF
TRBJ2-1	15	TRBV2	CASTGSGGIPGEQFF
TRBJ1-3	15	TRBV15	CATSRDNRAGNTIYF
TRBJ1-5	15	TRBV20-1	CSASIGGQSNQPQHF
TRBJ1-2	13	TRBV5-1	CASSDTVARGYTF
TRBJ1-1	14	TRBV7-9	CASSLEGGNTEAFF
TRBJ2-3	15	TRBV5-6	CASSLGAGSTDTQYF